This entry lists 2 T cell receptor beta chains sequenced from one sample in a study of OX40 agonist ivuxolimab in advanced cancers. The protocol was immunoSEQ multiplex PCR, while the TCRdb copy is restricted to in-frame clones and leaves out a portion. Here the sample spans about 98,000 clones, around 88% being singletons. The sequenced sample was CD4+ or CD8+ T cells sorted from blood, obtained in a trial of the OX40 agonist ivuxolimab. The receptor set was obtained from an adult with an advanced solid tumor such as melanoma, head and neck, liver or kidney cancer.

This chain connects TRBV15 to TRBJ2-6; TRBD2 might be the D (7 bases). Germline V CDR1 and CDR2: LNHNV, YYDKDF (reference sequence). This CDR3 spans 16 amino acids. Trimming stripped 1 base from V and 4 bases from J, with 11 bases between. For the CDR3, the DNA is TGTGCCACCAGCAGAGTGCGGGGGCTAGGGGCCAACGTCCTGACTTTC. As protein: CATSRVRGLGANVLTF.

This sequence joins TRBV6-1 and TRBJ2-3; D tentatively fits TRBD1 or TRBD2 (5 bases each). Germline values: CDR1 MNHNS, CDR2 SASEGT. V lost 8 bases and J lost 2, with 11 bases in between. CDR3 size: 13 residues. The CDR3 sequence: CASDRDPTDTQYF. CDR3 in DNA: TGTGCCAGCGACCGGGACCCCACAGATACGCAGTATTTT.